The rows below give T cell receptor beta chains drawn from one sample of a study of post-analysis software for immune sequencing data. A single record per CDR3 protein comes from TCRdb applying MiXCR to the PCR reads. The sample lists roughly 400,000 distinct CDR3 sequences, 30% to 45% occurring once. Sequences were obtained from blood. Every receptor here comes from a girl aged 2-10 years with multiple sclerosis. CDR3s include the opening cysteine and the closing phenylalanine or tryptophan. The D gene is left open where the match is weak. Only part of the rows carry a size: once, few, many, or a class if the clone is expanded.

clone size	D gene	J gene	V gene	CDR3 DNA	CDR3 protein
.	.	TRBJ2-1	TRBV7-8	TGTGCCAGCAGCCCGGGGCCCTACAATAATGAGCAGTTCTTC	CASSPGPYNNEQFF
few	TRBD1	TRBJ1-2	TRBV10-3	TGTGCCATCACACCCGGGACAGCGCTCTCCTATGGCTACACCTTC	CAITPGTALSYGYTF
.	TRBD2	TRBJ2-7	TRBV7-9	TGTGCCAGCAGCTTAGGCGGGAGGCGGGACGAGCAGTACTTC	CASSLGGRRDEQYF
.	TRBD1	TRBJ2-4	TRBV13	TGTGCCAGCAGCGATCCGGGACAGAAAAACATTCAGTACTTC	CASSDPGQKNIQYF
.	.	TRBJ2-4	TRBV6-2/TRBV6-3	TGTACCAGCACGCAGGACGGGAGAGAGCTTCAGTACTTC	CTSTQDGRELQYF
.	.	TRBJ2-3	TRBV24-1	TGTGCCACCTATTGTGGGCCGAGGGCAGATACGCAGTATTTT	CATYCGPRADTQYF
.	TRBD1	TRBJ2-6	TRBV2	TGTGTCAGCATTCCGGGACAGGGAGGAGCCAACGTCCTGACTTTC	CVSIPGQGGANVLTF
.	.	TRBJ1-2	TRBV27	TGTGCCAGCAGTACTGGCTCCAGTGTTCGCGGCTACACCTTC	CASSTGSSVRGYTF
.	TRBD1	TRBJ2-5	TRBV20-1	TGCAGTGCTAGAACGGATGGGCAGGGGGCGAAAGAGACCCAGTACTTC	CSARTDGQGAKETQYF
.	.	TRBJ2-3	TRBV6-2/TRBV6-3	TGTGCCAGCAGTTACTTTGGGGCCGCAGATACGCAGTATTTT	CASSYFGAADTQYF
few	.	TRBJ2-3	TRBV20-1	TGCAGTGCCCAGTGTTCTGCGGGGGCGGCAGATACGCAGTATTTT	CSAQCSAGAADTQYF
.	TRBD1	TRBJ2-1	TRBV7-2	TGTGTCAGCAGCGTAGACAGGGGGGCCTACAATGAGCAGTTCTTC	CVSSVDRGAYNEQFF
.	TRBD2	TRBJ2-1	TRBV7-2	TGTGCCAGCAGCTTAGTGGTGCGGGAGTCCCCAAAGGTGCAGTTCTTC	CASSLVVRESPKVQFF
few	TRBD1	TRBJ1-2	TRBV20-1	TGCAGTGCTAGTCAAGGCAGGGGGATCTATGGCTACACCTTC	CSASQGRGIYGYTF
.	TRBD2	TRBJ2-1	TRBV6-5	TGTGCCAGCAGTTACACCGTCGGTACTAGCGGGAGAGGAAGGGGGAATGAGCAGTTCTTC	CASSYTVGTSGRGRGNEQFF
once	.	TRBJ1-2	TRBV28	TGTGCCAGCAGTATATCACAGTCGGCCCGCCCGACGGTATATGGCTACACCTTC	CASSISQSARPTVYGYTF
.	TRBD1	TRBJ2-2	TRBV4-3	TGCGCCAGCAGCCGTCGAGGACAGGGTCCGAACACCGGGGAGCTGTTTTTT	CASSRRGQGPNTGELFF